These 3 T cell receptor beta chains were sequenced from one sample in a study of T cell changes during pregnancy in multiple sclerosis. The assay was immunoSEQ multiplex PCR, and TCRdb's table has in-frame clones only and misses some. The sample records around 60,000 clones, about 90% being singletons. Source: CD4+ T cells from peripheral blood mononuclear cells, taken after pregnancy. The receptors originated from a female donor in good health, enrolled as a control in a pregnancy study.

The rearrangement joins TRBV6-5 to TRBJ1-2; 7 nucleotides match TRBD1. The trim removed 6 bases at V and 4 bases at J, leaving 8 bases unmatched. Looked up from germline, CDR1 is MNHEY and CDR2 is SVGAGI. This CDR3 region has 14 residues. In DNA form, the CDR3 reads TGTGCCAGCAGGGGGGGACAGATAAGCTATGGCTACACCTTC. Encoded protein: CASRGGQISYGYTF.

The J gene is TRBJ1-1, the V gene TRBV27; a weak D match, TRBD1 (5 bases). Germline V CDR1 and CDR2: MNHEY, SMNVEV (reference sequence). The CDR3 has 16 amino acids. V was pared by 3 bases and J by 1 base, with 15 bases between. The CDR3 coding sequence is TGTGCCAGCAGTTTCTTGACAGCCCCAAAGAACACTGAAGCTTTCTTT. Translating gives CASSFLTAPKNTEAFF.

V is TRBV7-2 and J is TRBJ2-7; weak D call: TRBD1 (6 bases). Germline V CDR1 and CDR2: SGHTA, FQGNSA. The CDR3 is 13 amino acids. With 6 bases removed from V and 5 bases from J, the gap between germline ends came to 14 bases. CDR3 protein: CASRLRGVDEQYF. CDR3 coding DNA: TGTGCCAGCAGACTCAGGGGCGTCGACGAGCAGTACTTC.